Presented here are 5 T cell receptor beta chains from one specimen sequenced in a study of technical replicates of blood from a few donors. Profiled with immunoSEQ multiplex PCR; TCRdb holds only in-frame clones, not every one. Of roughly 50,000 clones in the sample, 90% to 95% were seen once. The sample taken for sequencing was PBMCs. Source of these receptors: a human donor in good health. Some clones in this sample may be carry-over from other donors' samples.

Here the CDR3 reads CASSPRYGTGREQYF. The DNA for the CDR3 is TGTGCCAGCAGTCCACGATACGGGACAGGGCGCGAGCAGTACTTC. The genes are TRBV27 and TRBJ2-7; 9 bases are a match to TRBD1. V was pared by 5 bases and J by 6 bases, with 11 bases of the junction left unmatched. CDR1 and CDR2 from the germline V gene are MNHEY and SMNVEV (reference sequence). The CDR3 runs to 15 residues.

The V and J genes are TRBV15 and TRBJ2-1; TRBD2 aligns across 10 bases. V shed 0 bases and J 7 bases; nucleotides not matched to a gene: 12. Germline V gene data show CDR1 as LNHNV and CDR2 as YYDKDF (reference sequence). The CDR3 consists of 18 residues. The CDR3, as DNA: TGTGCCACCAGCAGAGATCCTGGGACTAGCGTTAGGGGGAATGAGCAGTTCTTC. It translates to CATSRDPGTSVRGNEQFF.

The chain joins TRBV7-3 to TRBJ2-1; 12 bases match TRBD2. Looked up from germline, CDR1 is SGHTA and CDR2 is FQGTGA. Germline trimming cut 5 bases from V and 2 bases from J; bases unmatched to any gene: 1. CDR3 length: 15 amino acids. CDR3 region: CASSPSGGAYNEQFF. In DNA, the CDR3 is TGTGCCAGCAGCCCTAGCGGGGGGGCCTACAATGAGCAGTTCTTC.

J is TRBJ2-1 and V is TRBV6-4; no clear D gene. Per germline, CDR1 MRHNA and CDR2 SNTAGT. V lost 0 bases and J 10 bases, leaving 10 bases between the germline ends. The CDR3 length is 13 residues. The CDR3 region is CASSDSSNSEQFF. In nucleotides, the CDR3 is TGTGCCAGCAGTGACTCAAGTAACAGCGAGCAGTTCTTC.

The rearrangement links TRBV30 to TRBJ1-2; D unresolved. The CDR3 is 13 residues long. CDR1 and CDR2 from the germline V gene are GTSNPN and SVGIG (reference sequence). With 0 bases removed from V and 6 bases from J, the gap between germline ends came to 11 bases. Here the CDR3 reads CAWSVQNVDGYTF. The DNA for the CDR3 is TGTGCCTGGAGTGTACAGAACGTGGATGGCTACACCTTC.